The rows below give T cell receptor beta chains drawn from one sample of a study of Tregs in tolerant kidney transplant recipients. The protocol was immunoSEQ multiplex PCR, while the TCRdb copy is restricted to in-frame clones and leaves out a portion. This sample carries 120,000 or so clones, around 91% of them seen once, and the ten largest clones take roughly 0.61%. The sequenced sample consisted of CD4+ T cells from blood. Receptors were obtained from a human donor in good health. The CDR3 runs from the conserved cysteine through the conserved F or W. D genes are given only for firm matches. Clone size, where shown, is once, few, many, or a class for clones that have expanded.

clone_size,d_call,v_call,j_call,cdr3_aa,cdr3_nt
.,TRBD1,TRBV5-1,TRBJ2-5,CASSSGQGPQETQYF,TGCGCCAGCAGCTCCGGACAGGGCCCCCAAGAGACCCAGTACTTC
.,.,TRBV9,TRBJ2-1,CASSVGPYNEQFF,TGTGCCAGCAGCGTAGGGCCCTACAATGAGCAGTTCTTC
.,.,TRBV5-1,TRBJ2-3,CASSLGYGDTQYF,TGCGCCAGCAGCTTGGGGTATGGAGATACGCAGTATTTT
.,.,TRBV6-1,TRBJ1-1,CASSRGTMNTEAFF,TGTGCCAGCAGTCGGGGAACGATGAACACTGAAGCTTTCTTT
.,.,TRBV23-1,TRBJ1-5,CASSQSKQKNNQPQHF,TGCGCCAGCAGTCAATCGAAACAGAAAAACAATCAGCCCCAGCATTTT
.,.,TRBV4-2,TRBJ2-5,CASSQIPETQYF,TGTGCCAGCAGCCAGATCCCAGAGACCCAGTACTTC
.,.,TRBV6-1,TRBJ1-2,CASSGGEYGYTF,TGTGCCAGCTCCGGGGGGGAGTATGGCTACACCTTC
.,TRBD1,TRBV7-3,TRBJ2-5,CASSPQTGGGETQYF,TGTGCCAGCAGCCCACAGACAGGGGGCGGGGAGACCCAGTACTTC
.,.,TRBV5-6,TRBJ2-3,CASSLGGLALTDTQYF,TGTGCCAGCAGCTTGGGGGGGTTAGCACTCACAGATACGCAGTATTTT
.,TRBD1,TRBV6-1,TRBJ1-2,CASSERGTGGGYTF,TGTGCCAGCAGTGAAAGGGGGACAGGGGGTGGCTACACCTTC
once,.,TRBV5-4,TRBJ1-6,CASSMDSSYNSPLHF,TGTGCCAGCAGCATGGACAGCTCCTATAATTCACCCCTCCACTTT
once,.,TRBV5-1,TRBJ2-2,CASSSHGPNTGELFF,TGCGCCAGCAGCTCTCACGGCCCGAACACCGGGGAGCTGTTTTTT
.,TRBD1,TRBV10-3,TRBJ2-5,CAISDSGTGDGLTQYF,TGTGCCATCAGTGACTCCGGGACAGGCGATGGATTGACCCAGTACTTC
.,.,TRBV9,TRBJ1-1,CASTQGSFPGTEAFF,TGTGCCAGCACCCAAGGGAGCTTCCCGGGAACTGAAGCTTTCTTT
.,.,TRBV28,TRBJ1-1,CASTLRQASFEAFF,TGTGCCAGCACCCTGCGCCAGGCTAGTTTTGAAGCTTTCTTT
.,.,TRBV25-1,TRBJ1-1,CASSVNGPTEAFF,TGTGCCAGCAGTGTGAACGGCCCCACTGAAGCTTTCTTT
.,.,TRBV5-4,TRBJ2-7,CASSFQQGSGYEQYF,TGTGCCAGCAGTTTCCAGCAGGGTTCAGGATACGAGCAGTACTTC
.,TRBD1,TRBV29-1,TRBJ2-4,CSVVGQGGNIQYF,TGCAGCGTCGTCGGACAGGGTGGAAACATTCAGTACTTC
.,TRBD1,TRBV7-2,TRBJ2-7,CASSSGQGPYEQYF,TGTGCCAGCAGCTCGGGACAGGGTCCCTACGAGCAGTACTTC
.,.,TRBV4-1,TRBJ1-6,CASSQDLSRTDSPLHF,TGCGCCAGCAGCCAAGATCTAAGCAGAACTGATTCACCCCTCCACTTT
.,.,TRBV18,TRBJ2-5,CASSPQSVKVETQYF,TGTGCCAGCTCACCACAAAGTGTAAAAGTAGAGACCCAGTACTTC
.,TRBD2,TRBV27,TRBJ2-5,CASSLKGLAGPQETQYF,TGTGCCAGCAGTTTAAAAGGTCTAGCGGGGCCCCAAGAGACCCAGTACTTC
.,.,TRBV10-3,TRBJ1-4,CAISERDPTTNEKLFF,TGTGCCATCAGTGAGCGGGACCCTACAACTAATGAAAAACTGTTTTTT
.,.,TRBV20-1,TRBJ1-2,CSARGVGYTF,TGCAGTGCTAGAGGGGTTGGCTACACCTTC
.,.,TRBV7-9,TRBJ2-5,CASSLVAVETQYF,TGTGCCAGCAGCTTAGTGGCGGTTGAGACCCAGTACTTC
.,.,TRBV7-6,TRBJ2-7,CASSSGAGTLGYEQYF,TGTGCCAGCAGCTCCGGGGCCGGGACACTCGGGTACGAGCAGTACTTC
.,.,TRBV4-1,TRBJ2-4,CASSPALPPILAKNIQYF,TGCGCCAGCAGCCCTGCCCTTCCCCCTATTTTAGCCAAAAACATTCAGTACTTC
.,.,TRBV29-1,TRBJ2-4,CSAIPGGRGPKNIQYF,TGCAGCGCGATACCCGGAGGTAGGGGCCCCAAAAACATTCAGTACTTC